This passage covers 18 T cell receptor beta chains from one sample sequenced in a study of control samples from healthy donors and cancer patients. Repertoires were generated with immunoSEQ multiplex PCR, while TCRdb's copy carries only in-frame clones and drops some. The repertoire consists of about 82,000 clones, with around 94% occurring once and the leading ten covering around 4.9%. Sequencing used blood. The receptors shown here come from a woman under 30 in good health.

V and J are TRBV10-3 and TRBJ2-7; 8 positions agree with TRBD2. Germline CDR1 ENHRY, CDR2 SYGVKD. Trimming took 0 bases from V and 6 from J; bases not matched to a gene: 1. This CDR3 has 13 amino acids. The CDR3 here is CAISESAGGEQYF. In nucleotides, the CDR3 is TGTGCCATCAGTGAGTCGGCGGGGGGCGAGCAGTACTTC.

The rearrangement joins TRBV5-4 to TRBJ2-3; D ambiguous. CDR3 length: 12 amino acids. Looked up from germline, CDR1 is SGHNT and CDR2 is YYREEE (reference sequence). The V end was cut by 3 bases, the J end by 2 bases, with 4 bases between. This CDR3 reads CASSSITDTQYF. CDR3 coding DNA: TGTGCCAGCAGCTCGATCACAGATACGCAGTATTTT.

As concerns this clone: Other DNA sequences of this sample code for an identical CDR3. The chain is built from TRBV18 and TRBJ2-5, with unresolved D. CDR1 is KGHSH, CDR2 LQKENI, per germline. The CDR3 runs to 12 residues. Trimming stripped 6 bases from V and 1 base from J, with 6 bases between. CDR3: CASSPGQETQYF. In DNA form, the CDR3 reads TGTGCCAGCTCCCCAGGCCAAGAGACCCAGTACTTC. The full variable domain, its missing parts supplied by reference TRBV18 and TRBJ2-5, is NAGVMQNPRHLVRRRGQEARLRCSPMKGHSHVYWYRQLPEEGLKFMVYLQKENIIDESGMPKERFSAEFPKEGPSILRIQQVVRGDSAAYFCASSPGQETQYFGPGTRLLVL.

This chain uses TRBV2 with TRBJ1-1, with unresolved D. Germline values: CDR1 SNHLY, CDR2 FYNNEI. The CDR3 consists of 15 residues. Trimming removed 2 bases at V and 0 bases at J, with 10 bases between. The CDR3 here is CASSEQAPLNTEAFF. Written as DNA, the CDR3 is TGTGCCAGCAGTGAACAGGCGCCGCTGAACACTGAAGCTTTCTTT.

The CDR3 protein is CASSLRGRRSDEAFF. The CDR3 bases are TGTGCCAGCAGTCTCAGGGGGCGCAGGTCCGATGAAGCTTTCTTT. V is TRBV28 and J is TRBJ1-1; 8 positions match TRBD1. Trimming at V came to 5 bases and at J to 7 bases, leaving 12 bases not matched to a gene. CDR3 size: 15 residues. Germline CDR1 and CDR2: MDHEN and SYDVKM.

J is TRBJ1-5 and V is TRBV7-2; 7 bases match TRBD1. Germline V CDR1 and CDR2: SGHTA, FQGNSA. This CDR3 comprises 12 residues. Trimming at V came to 3 bases and at J to 13 bases, leaving 6 bases not matched to a gene. CDR3 in amino acids: CASSFIGTEQHF. DNA of the CDR3: TGTGCCAGCAGCTTCATTGGGACAGAGCAGCATTTT.

V gene TRBV21-1 combines with J gene TRBJ2-7; the table gives TRBD2 as D, unverified against the DNA. TRBV21-1 represents a pseudogene. This CDR3 has 11 residues. The CDR3 region is CASRSYYEQYF. The CDR3 region has the DNA TGTGCCAGCAGGTCGTACTACGAGCAGTACTTC.

Comment on this clone: Other nucleotide sequences from this sample produce the same CDR3. The chain is built from TRBV10-3 and TRBJ1-1; D uncertain. V lost 4 bases and J lost 2, with 5 bases in between. The CDR3 covers 12 residues. Germline-derived CDR1 and CDR2 are ENHRY and SYGVKD. The CDR3 region has the DNA TGTGCCATCAGTGGGATTAACACTGAAGCTTTCTTT. Protein product: CAISGINTEAFF.

This chain connects TRBV25-1 to TRBJ2-1; 14 positions match TRBD2. Germline values: CDR1 MGHDK, CDR2 SYGVNS. The junction had 8 bases not matched to a gene; V was cut back by 5 bases and J by 8 bases. This CDR3 is built from 16 residues. Here the CDR3 DNA reads TGTGCCAGCAGTATAGGGACTAGCGGGAGTCTCGATGAGCAGTTCTTC. It translates to CASSIGTSGSLDEQFF.

This chain joins TRBV28 and TRBJ2-3; 8 bases match TRBD2. Germline values: CDR1 MDHEN, CDR2 SYDVKM. V lost 5 bases, J lost 7 bases, and 11 bases stayed unmatched. The length of the CDR3 is 15 residues. In DNA form, the CDR3 reads TGTGCCAGCAGTCCTCTAGCGGGTTCCACGTATACGCAGTATTTT. Its translation is CASSPLAGSTYTQYF.

This chain joins TRBV2 and TRBJ1-2; D is perhaps TRBD1 (5 bases). This CDR3 spans 15 amino acids. In germline, CDR1 is SNHLY, CDR2 FYNNEI. V gave up 3 bases and J gave up 5 bases, with 16 bases separating them. The CDR3 spells CASSDGAVSGYGYTF. In nucleotides, the CDR3 is TGTGCCAGCAGTGATGGGGCAGTCTCTGGGTATGGCTACACCTTC.

This clone was counted a single time. The chain is built from TRBV19 and TRBJ1-5, with 7 bases aligning to TRBD1. CDR1 LNHDA and CDR2 SQIVND come from the germline V gene (reference sequence). This CDR3 contains 14 residues. V trimming: 10 bases; J trimming: 3 bases; junction bases outside the gene matches: 9. CDR3 DNA: TGTGCCACCCGGACAGGAGGACACAATCAGCCCCAGCATTTT. As protein: CATRTGGHNQPQHF.

Of note for this clone: At one of its ends the junction is not consistent with the germline gene, which may arise from a read error. The J gene is TRBJ2-2, the V gene TRBV10-1; a possible D gene is TRBD2 (5 bases). The germline CDR1 and CDR2 sequences are WNHNN and SYGVQD (reference sequence). CDR3 length equals 12 residues. CDR3 region: CASTDLHRGAVF. The CDR3 bases are TGCGCCAGCACAGATTTACACCGGGGAGCTGTTTTT.

The V and J genes are TRBV6-2 or TRBV6-3 and TRBJ2-3; 8 bases are a match to TRBD2. Trimming removed 2 bases from V and 2 bases from J; junction bases left unmatched: 6. The CDR3 is 16 amino acids. Germline CDR1 reads MNHEY; CDR2 reads SVGEGT. In DNA form, the CDR3 reads TGTGCCAGCAGTTACCCTCTAGCGGGTCACACAGATACGCAGTATTTT. Protein product: CASSYPLAGHTDTQYF.

This clone has a handful of counts. The V and J genes are TRBV25-1 and TRBJ2-3; the match to TRBD2 covers 10 bases. The CDR3 sequence is 18 residues long. Germline values: CDR1 MGHDK, CDR2 SYGVNS. V gave up 7 bases and J gave up 3 bases; unmatched junction bases: 16. The CDR3 DNA is TGTGCCAGCACCAAATCAGGGGCTAGCGGGAGCGGGACAGATACGCAGTATTTT. Translation: CASTKSGASGSGTDTQYF. The full variable domain, rest sourced from reference TRBV25-1 and TRBJ2-3, is EADIYQTPRYLVIGTGKKITLECSQTMGHDKMYWYQQDPGMELHLIHYSYGVNSTEKGDLSSESTVSRIRTEHFPLTLESARPSHTSQYLCASTKSGASGSGTDTQYFGPGTRLTVL.

This rearrangement joins TRBV28 to TRBJ1-2, with TRBD1 as a possible D gene (5 bases). Trimming cost V 6 bases and J 4 bases, with 18 bases left between them. The CDR3 runs 15 residues. The germline V gene has CDR1 MDHEN and CDR2 SYDVKM. CDR3 sequence (DNA): TGTGCCAGCAGCCCCTATGGCGGGGGTTCCTATGGCTACACCTTC. It encodes CASSPYGGGSYGYTF.

V and J are TRBV28 and TRBJ2-7, with 7 bases identical to TRBD1. The V gene end was trimmed by 6 bases and the J gene end by 1 base; junction bases not matched to a gene: 9. This CDR3 contains 15 residues. CDR1 and CDR2 (germline): MDHEN, SYDVKM. Here the CDR3 reads CASRETGLSSYEQYF. In DNA, the CDR3 is TGTGCCAGCAGGGAGACAGGGTTGAGTTCCTACGAGCAGTACTTC. Based on the CDR3 plus reference TRBV28 and TRBJ2-7, the full variable domain is DVKVTQSSRYLVKRTGEKVFLECVQDMDHENMFWYRQDPGLGLRLIYFSYDVKMKEKGDIPEGYSVSREKKERFSLILESASTNQTSMYLCASRETGLSSYEQYFGPGTRLTVT.

This chain connects TRBV19 to TRBJ2-3; possibly TRBD2 for D (6 bases). The CDR3 is 15 amino acids. CDR1 LNHDA and CDR2 SQIVND come from the germline V gene (reference sequence). V was pared by 4 bases and J by 9 bases, with 20 bases between. CDR3 residues: CASSTKTTGVLTQYF. CDR3 coding DNA: TGTGCCAGTAGTACCAAAACGACGGGGGTGCTCACGCAGTATTTT.